This TCR beta chain appears in the sequencing data of a study of cytomegalovirus exposure and HLA in healthy donors. Study as a whole: Researchers found that approximately 77% of 398 genotyped donors fell within the Caucasian-associated ancestry cluster.

Findings and caveats of the study: For most TCR beta V segments, an earlier analysis put the productive rate at about 87% or about 30% of the time. More clonal expansion characterized HLA-associated TCR beta chains than equally common others in a later analysis.

This CDR3 comprises 15 residues. The germline gives CDR1 SGDLS, CDR2 YYNGEE. Primers included in the PCR were 60 Vbeta and 13 Jbeta primers. The assay was immunoSEQ multiplex PCR, and TCRdb's table has in-frame clones only and misses some. Of 200,000 or so clones listed, approximately 87% were seen once; the top ten hold over 1%. With regard to this clone: The target antigen is unknown.

This chain connects TRBV9 to TRBJ2-7, with 7 bases lining up with TRBD2. Near its end, the DNA agrees better with TRBJ2-5, so the J call may be wrong. This clonotype originated in a human donor in good health. Sequences were obtained from PBMCs. This CDR3 is CASSERDYRGETQYF. The CDR3 DNA reads as TGTGCCAGCAGCGAACGGGACTATCGTGGTGAGACCCAGTACTTC.